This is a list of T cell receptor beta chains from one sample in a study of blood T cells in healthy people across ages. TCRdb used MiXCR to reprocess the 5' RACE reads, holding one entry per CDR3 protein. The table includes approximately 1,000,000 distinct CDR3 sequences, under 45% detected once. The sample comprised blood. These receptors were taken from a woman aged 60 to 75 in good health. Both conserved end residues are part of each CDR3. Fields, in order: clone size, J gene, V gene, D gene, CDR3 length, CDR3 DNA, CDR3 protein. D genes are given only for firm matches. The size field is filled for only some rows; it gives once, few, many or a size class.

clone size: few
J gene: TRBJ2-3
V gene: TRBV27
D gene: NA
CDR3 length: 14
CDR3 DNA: TGTGCCAGCAGTTTATTTGGGGCCGGGGATACGCAGTATTTT
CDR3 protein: CASSLFGAGDTQYF

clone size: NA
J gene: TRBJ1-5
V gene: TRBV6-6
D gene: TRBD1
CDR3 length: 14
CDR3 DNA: TGTGCCAGCAGTTACGGGACAGCTGATCAGCCCCTGCATTTT
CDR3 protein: CASSYGTADQPLHF

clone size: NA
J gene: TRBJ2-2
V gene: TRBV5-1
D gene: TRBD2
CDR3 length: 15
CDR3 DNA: TGCGCCAGCAGCTGGAGCGGGAGTGGAGCCGGGGAGCTGTTTTTT
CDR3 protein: CASSWSGSGAGELFF

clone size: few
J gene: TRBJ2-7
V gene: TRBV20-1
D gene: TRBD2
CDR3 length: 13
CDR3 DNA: TGCAGTGCTGAAGCGGGAAGCGCCTACGAGCAGTACTTC
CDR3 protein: CSAEAGSAYEQYF

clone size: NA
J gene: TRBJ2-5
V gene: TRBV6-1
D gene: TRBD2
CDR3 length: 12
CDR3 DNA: TGTGCCAACCGACTAGCGGGCGAGACCCAGTACTTC
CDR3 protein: CANRLAGETQYF

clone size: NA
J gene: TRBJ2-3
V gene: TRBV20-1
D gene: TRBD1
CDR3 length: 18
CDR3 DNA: TGCAGTGCTTCTCAGGACAGGCCACTAGGCTTGGGCACAGATACGCAGTATTTT
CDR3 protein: CSASQDRPLGLGTDTQYF

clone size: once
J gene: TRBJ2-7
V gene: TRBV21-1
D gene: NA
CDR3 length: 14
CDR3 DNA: TGTGCCAGCGGGATCGGGACAGGGAATTACGAGCAGTACTTC
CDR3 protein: CASGIGTGNYEQYF

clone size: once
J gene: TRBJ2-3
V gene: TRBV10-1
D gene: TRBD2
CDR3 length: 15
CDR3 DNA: TGCGCCAGCAGTGAACTAGCGGGAGTCGTTGATACGCAGTATTTT
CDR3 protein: CASSELAGVVDTQYF

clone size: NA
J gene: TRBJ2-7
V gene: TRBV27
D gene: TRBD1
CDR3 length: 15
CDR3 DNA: TGTGCCAGCAGTACAGGGGCGGGCAGAGGGTACGAGCAGTACTTC
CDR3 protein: CASSTGAGRGYEQYF

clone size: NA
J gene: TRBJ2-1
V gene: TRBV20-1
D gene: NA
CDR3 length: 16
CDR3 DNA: TGCAGTGCTAGAGGATCGGGGGCGGAGTCCTACAATGAGCAGTTCTTC
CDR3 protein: CSARGSGAESYNEQFF

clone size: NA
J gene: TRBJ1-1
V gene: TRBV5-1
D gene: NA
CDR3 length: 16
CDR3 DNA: TGCGCCAGCAGCTTGGGCCAGGGACTCATGAACACTGAAGCTTTCTTT
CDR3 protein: CASSLGQGLMNTEAFF

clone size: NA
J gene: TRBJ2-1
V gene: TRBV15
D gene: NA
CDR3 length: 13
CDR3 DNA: TGTGCCACCAGCAAGCGGTCCTACAATGAGCAGTTCTTC
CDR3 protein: CATSKRSYNEQFF

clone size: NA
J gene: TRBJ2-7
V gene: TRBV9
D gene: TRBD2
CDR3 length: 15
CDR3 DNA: TGTGCCAGCAGCGCTTTGGGACTAGCTTCTAACGAGCAGTACTTC
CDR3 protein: CASSALGLASNEQYF

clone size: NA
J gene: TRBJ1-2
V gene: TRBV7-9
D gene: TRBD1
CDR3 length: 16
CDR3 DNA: TGTGCCAGCAGCCCTTCCGGCGGACAGGGGATTGATGGCTACACCTTC
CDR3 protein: CASSPSGGQGIDGYTF

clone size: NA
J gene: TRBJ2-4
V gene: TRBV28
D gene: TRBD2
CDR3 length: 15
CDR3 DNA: TGTGCCAGCAGTTTCCAGCGGGAGCATGTGAACATTCAGTACTTC
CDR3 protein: CASSFQREHVNIQYF

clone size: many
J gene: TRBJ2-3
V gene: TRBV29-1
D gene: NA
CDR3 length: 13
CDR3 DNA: TGCAGCGTGGAGGCACAGGTTACAGATACGCAGTATTTT
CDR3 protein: CSVEAQVTDTQYF

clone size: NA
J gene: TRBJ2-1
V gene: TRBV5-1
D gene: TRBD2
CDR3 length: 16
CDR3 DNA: TGCGCCAGCAGCGTGGGACTAGCGGGAGGCTACAATGAGCGGTTCTTC
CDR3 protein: CASSVGLAGGYNERFF

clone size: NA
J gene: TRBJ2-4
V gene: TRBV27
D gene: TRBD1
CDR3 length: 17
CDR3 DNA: TGTGCCAGCAGCTTGGGACAGGGGGAAGTGTTGGGAAACATTCAGTACTTC
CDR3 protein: CASSLGQGEVLGNIQYF

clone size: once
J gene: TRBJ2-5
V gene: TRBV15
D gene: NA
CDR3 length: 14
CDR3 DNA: TGTGCCACCAGCAGAGCTTGGACCGAAGAGACCCAGTACTTC
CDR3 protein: CATSRAWTEETQYF

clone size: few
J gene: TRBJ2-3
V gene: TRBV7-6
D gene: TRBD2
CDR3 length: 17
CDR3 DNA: TGTGCCAGCAGCTTAGTCGTAGCGGGAGGAAGCACAGATACGCAGTATTTT
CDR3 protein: CASSLVVAGGSTDTQYF

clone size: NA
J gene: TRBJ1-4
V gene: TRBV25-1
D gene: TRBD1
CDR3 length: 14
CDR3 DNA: TGTGCCAGCAGATCCGGGACAGGGGTCGAAAAACTGTTTTTT
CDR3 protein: CASRSGTGVEKLFF

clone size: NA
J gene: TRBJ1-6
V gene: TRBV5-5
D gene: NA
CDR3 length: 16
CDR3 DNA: TGTGCCAGCAGCTTCTCCCCGGGGCGGTGGAATTCACCCCTCCACTTT
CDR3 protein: CASSFSPGRWNSPLHF

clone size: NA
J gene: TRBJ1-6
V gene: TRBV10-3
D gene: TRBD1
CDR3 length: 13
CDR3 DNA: TGTGCCATTTCGACAGGGGTGGATTCACCCCTCCACTTT
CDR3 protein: CAISTGVDSPLHF

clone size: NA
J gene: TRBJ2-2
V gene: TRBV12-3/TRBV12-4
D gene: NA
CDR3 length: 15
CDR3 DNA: TGTGCCAGCAGCCTCGTTCCCCGGGACACCGGGGAGCTGTTTTTT
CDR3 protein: CASSLVPRDTGELFF

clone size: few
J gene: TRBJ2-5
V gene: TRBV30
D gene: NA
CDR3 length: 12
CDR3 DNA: TGTGCCTGGAGTGCGGAACCGGAGACCCAGTACTTC
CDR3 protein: CAWSAEPETQYF

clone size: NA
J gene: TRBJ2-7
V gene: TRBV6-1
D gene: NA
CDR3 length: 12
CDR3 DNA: TGTGCCAGCAGTGAATCCGGGGTCGAGCAGTACTTC
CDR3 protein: CASSESGVEQYF

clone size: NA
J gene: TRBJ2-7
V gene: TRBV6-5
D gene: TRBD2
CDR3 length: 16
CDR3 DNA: TGTGCCAGCAGTCGACAAACTTTCGGACTAGTGCATGAGCAGTACTTC
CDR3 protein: CASSRQTFGLVHEQYF